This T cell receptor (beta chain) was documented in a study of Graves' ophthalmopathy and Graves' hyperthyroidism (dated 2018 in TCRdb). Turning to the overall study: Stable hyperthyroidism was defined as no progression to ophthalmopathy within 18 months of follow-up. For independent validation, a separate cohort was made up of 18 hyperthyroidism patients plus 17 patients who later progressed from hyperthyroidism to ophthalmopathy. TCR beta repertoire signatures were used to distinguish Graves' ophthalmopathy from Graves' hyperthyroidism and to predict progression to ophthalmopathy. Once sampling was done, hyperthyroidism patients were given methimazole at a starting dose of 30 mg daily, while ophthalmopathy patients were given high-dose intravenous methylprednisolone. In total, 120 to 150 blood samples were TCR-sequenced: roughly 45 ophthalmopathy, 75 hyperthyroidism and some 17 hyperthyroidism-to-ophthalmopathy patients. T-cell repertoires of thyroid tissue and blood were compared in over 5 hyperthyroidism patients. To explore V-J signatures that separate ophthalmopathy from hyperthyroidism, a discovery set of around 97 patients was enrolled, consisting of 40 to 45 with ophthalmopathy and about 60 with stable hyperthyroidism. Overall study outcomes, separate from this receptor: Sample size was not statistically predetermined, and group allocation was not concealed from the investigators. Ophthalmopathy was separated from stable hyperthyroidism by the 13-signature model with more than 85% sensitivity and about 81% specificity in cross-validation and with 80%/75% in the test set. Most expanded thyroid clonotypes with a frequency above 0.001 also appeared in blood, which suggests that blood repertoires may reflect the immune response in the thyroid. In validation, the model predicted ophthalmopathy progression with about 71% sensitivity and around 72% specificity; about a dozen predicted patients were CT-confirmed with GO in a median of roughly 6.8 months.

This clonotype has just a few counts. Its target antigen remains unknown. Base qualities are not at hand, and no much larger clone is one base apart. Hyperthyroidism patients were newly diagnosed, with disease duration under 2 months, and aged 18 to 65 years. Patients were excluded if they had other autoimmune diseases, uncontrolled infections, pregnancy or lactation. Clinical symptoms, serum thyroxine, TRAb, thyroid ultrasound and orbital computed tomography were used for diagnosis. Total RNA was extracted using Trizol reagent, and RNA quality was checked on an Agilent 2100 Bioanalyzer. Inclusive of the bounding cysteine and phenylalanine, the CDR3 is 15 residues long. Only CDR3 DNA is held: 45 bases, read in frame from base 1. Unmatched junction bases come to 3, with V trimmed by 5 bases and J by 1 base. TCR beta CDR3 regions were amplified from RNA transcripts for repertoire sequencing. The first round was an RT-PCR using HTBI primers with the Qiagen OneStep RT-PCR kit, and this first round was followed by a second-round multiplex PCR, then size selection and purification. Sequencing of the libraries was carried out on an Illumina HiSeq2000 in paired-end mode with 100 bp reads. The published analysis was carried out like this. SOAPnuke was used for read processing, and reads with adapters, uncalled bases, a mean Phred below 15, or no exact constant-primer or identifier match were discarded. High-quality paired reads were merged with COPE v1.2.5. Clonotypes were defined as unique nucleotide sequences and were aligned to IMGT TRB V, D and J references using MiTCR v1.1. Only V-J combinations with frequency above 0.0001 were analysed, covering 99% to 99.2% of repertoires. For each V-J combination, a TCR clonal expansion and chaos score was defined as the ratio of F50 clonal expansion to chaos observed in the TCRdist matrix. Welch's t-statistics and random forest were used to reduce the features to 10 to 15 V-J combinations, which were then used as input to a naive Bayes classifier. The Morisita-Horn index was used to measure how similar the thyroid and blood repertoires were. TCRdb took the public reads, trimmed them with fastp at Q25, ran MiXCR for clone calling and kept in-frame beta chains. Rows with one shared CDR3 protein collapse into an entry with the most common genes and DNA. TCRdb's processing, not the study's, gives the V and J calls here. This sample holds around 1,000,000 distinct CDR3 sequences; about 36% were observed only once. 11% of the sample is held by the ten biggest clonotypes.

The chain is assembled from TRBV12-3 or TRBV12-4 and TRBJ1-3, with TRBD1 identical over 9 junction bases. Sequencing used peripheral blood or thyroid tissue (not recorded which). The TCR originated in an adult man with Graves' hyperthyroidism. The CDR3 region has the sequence CASSGDRESGNTIYF. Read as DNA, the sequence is TGTGCCAGCAGTGGGGACAGGGAGTCTGGAAACACCATATATTTT.